This TCR beta chain was identified during a study of T-cell reconstitution after alpha-beta-depleted transplantation in children. Deletions cut 2 bases from V and 0 bases from J, with 11 bases between. The CDR3 consists of 14 residues. Germline loops: CDR1 DFQATT, CDR2 SNEGSKA (reference sequence). About this clonotype itself: What it binds is unknown.

Unique molecular identifiers were incorporated during preparation of the TCRbeta library. A single record per CDR3 protein comes from TCRdb applying MiXCR to the PCR reads. The data hold roughly 670,000 distinct CDR3 sequences, with around 13% observed a single time. The study, taken as a whole, reports: Some patients' high day-60 TCRbeta diversity was attributed to recipient cells surviving conditioning. Reportedly, only several hundred clones from non-depleted graft cells drove alpha-beta T-cell counts at about two months. Newly generated T cells supplied most T-cell counts and diversity one year post-transplant.

The sequence derives from a girl aged 2 to 10 with congenital amegakaryocytic thrombocytopenia, due to receive a stem cell transplant. Here the sequenced sample was PBMCs, taken before TCRalphabeta/CD19-depleted stem cell transplant. The chain joins TRBV20-1 to TRBJ2-7; D is unresolved. For the CDR3, the DNA is TGCAGTGCTAGAAGCGCAAGCTTCTCCTACGAGCAGTACTTC. It codes for CSARSASFSYEQYF.